A single sample is the source of the 30 T cell receptor beta chains below, sequenced in a study of T-cell reconstitution after alpha-beta-depleted transplantation in children. Unique molecular identifiers featured in how the TCRbeta library was prepared. TCRdb used MiXCR to reprocess the PCR reads, holding one entry per CDR3 protein. Altogether over 200,000 distinct CDR3 sequences are present, around 9.6% being singletons, with the ten largest covering around 6.2%. The input for sequencing was PBMCs from the stem cell graft donor, taken from the stem cell graft. These receptors were collected from a human donor who donated a stem cell graft to a child with acute lymphoblastic leukemia.

This clonotype was picked up a small number of times. The genes are TRBV5-6 and TRBJ2-7; D is perhaps TRBD1 (5 bases). CDR1 SGHDT and CDR2 YYEEEE come from the germline V gene. This CDR3 is built from 13 residues. The ends were cut back, 2 bases at V and 6 bases at J, with 12 bases in the middle. As DNA, the CDR3 is TGTGCCAGCAGCTTAGGTGGAAGGGGCGAGCAGTACTTC. Amino acids: CASSLGGRGEQYF.

This sequence joins TRBV5-1 and TRBJ1-1; 7 bases fit TRBD1. CDR1 is SGHRS, CDR2 YFSETQ, per germline. This CDR3 is built from 13 residues. V lost 2 bases to trimming and J lost 7 bases; unmatched junction nucleotides: 5. The CDR3, as DNA: TGCGCCAGCAGCTTTGCAGGGGGGGTTGAAGCTTTCTTT. Residues: CASSFAGGVEAFF.

This clonotype was seen only a few times. The V and J genes are TRBV9 and TRBJ1-2; D is undetermined. V was shortened by 0 bases and J by 6 bases, with 9 bases between the two germline ends. From germline, CDR1 is SGDLS and CDR2 YYNGEE. The CDR3 contains 13 residues. The CDR3 sequence is CASSVVSGHGYTF. In DNA, the CDR3 is TGTGCCAGCAGCGTAGTATCCGGACATGGCTACACCTTC.

The J gene is TRBJ2-3, the V gene TRBV30; TRBD2 is a possible D gene (6 bases). The V gene's germline CDR1 is GTSNPN and CDR2 SVGIG (reference sequence). Trimming cost V 0 bases and J 2 bases, with 18 bases left between them. This CDR3 comprises 17 residues. In DNA, the CDR3 is TGTGCCTGGAGTGTACGGGGGATGAGCGGCAACACAGATACGCAGTATTTT. Amino acids: CAWSVRGMSGNTDTQYF.

This clonotype was seen only a few times. V usage is TRBV30 and J usage is TRBJ2-7, with D unresolved. V lost 5 bases to trimming and J lost 4 bases, with 9 bases between them. This CDR3 has 11 amino acids. Germline values: CDR1 GTSNPN, CDR2 SVGIG (reference sequence). The CDR3 DNA is TGTGCCTGGGACGGAAATTACGAGCAGTACTTC. Translating gives CAWDGNYEQYF.

In its sample, this clonotype was seen many times. This rearrangement joins TRBV18 to TRBJ2-6, with D hard to call. Trimming removed 2 bases at V and 0 bases at J, with 5 bases between. CDR1 KGHSH and CDR2 LQKENI come from the germline V gene. The length of the CDR3 is 15 residues. The CDR3 DNA follows: TGTGCCAGCTCACCAGACGCCTCTGGGGCCAACGTCCTGACTTTC. Translating gives CASSPDASGANVLTF.

This clonotype showed up many times. The rearrangement links TRBV29-1 to TRBJ2-7; TRBD1 aligns across 8 bases. Germline V CDR1 and CDR2: SQVTM, ANQGSEA. J was trimmed by 5 bases and V by 7 bases; bases with no gene match: 4. The CDR3 extends over 11 amino acids. The CDR3 sequence is CSGRTGNEQYF. Written as DNA, the CDR3 is TGCAGCGGGAGGACAGGGAACGAGCAGTACTTC.

This clonotype was seen more than once but under ten times. The chain is built from TRBV20-1 and TRBJ2-1; 8 bases are shared with TRBD2. The CDR3 consists of 15 residues. Germline CDR1 reads DFQATT; CDR2 reads SNEGSKA (reference sequence). V shed 3 bases, J shed 0 bases, and the junction held 4 bases outside the gene matches. In nucleotides, the CDR3 is TGCAGTGCTAGCGGGGGGGCCTTCTCCTACAATGAGCAGTTCTTC. It codes for CSASGGAFSYNEQFF.

The chain joins TRBV7-6 to TRBJ2-1; 8 nucleotides match TRBD2. The CDR3 consists of 21 residues. J gave up 0 bases and V 5 bases, and 21 bases lay outside the gene matches. Germline V gene lookup returns CDR1 SGHVS and CDR2 FNYEAQ. CDR3 protein: CASSLPKWLAGGRPSYNEQFF. CDR3 DNA sequence: TGTGCCAGCAGCCTACCTAAATGGCTAGCGGGCGGGCGCCCCTCCTACAATGAGCAGTTCTTC.

This clonotype came up a few times. The genes are TRBV12-3 or TRBV12-4 and TRBJ1-2, with D hard to call. Trimming took off 3 bases at V and 7 bases at J, with 9 bases between the two ends. This CDR3 contains 12 residues. The DNA for the CDR3 is TGTGCCAGCAGTTTCGGGCCTGTTGGCTACACCTTC. Residues: CASSFGPVGYTF.

This clonotype was recorded a few times. The CDR3 spells CASSYARDTYTEAFF. The CDR3 DNA sequence: TGTGCCAGCAGTTACGCCCGGGACACATACACTGAAGCTTTCTTT. The chain employs TRBV6-5 and TRBJ1-1; possible D gene TRBD1, 6 bases. This CDR3 is built from 15 residues. Trimming stripped 2 bases from V and 3 bases from J, with 13 bases between. CDR1 and CDR2 from the germline V gene are MNHEY and SVGAGI.

In its sample, this clonotype was seen many times. The V gene is TRBV3-1, the J gene TRBJ1-5; TRBD1 agrees at 7 bases. Germline CDR1 LGHDT, CDR2 YNNKEL (reference sequence). V was clipped by 0 bases and J by 9 bases; unmatched bases: 2. The CDR3 spans 13 residues. CDR3 coding DNA: TGTGCCAGCAGCCAAGAAGAGGGGGCGCCCCAGCATTTT. Protein product: CASSQEEGAPQHF.

DNA for the CDR3: TGCGCCAGCAGCTTGGCTCCCACTAGCGGGGGGGCCGGGGAGCAGTTCTTC. This encodes CASSLAPTSGGAGEQFF. V usage is TRBV5-1 and J usage is TRBJ2-1; TRBD2 matches 13 bases. Per the germline V gene, CDR1 is SGHRS and CDR2 is YFSETQ. The CDR3 loop spans 17 amino acids. The V gene end was trimmed by 0 bases and the J gene end by 10 bases; junction bases not matched to a gene: 10.

This clonotype occurred many times. The chain is built from TRBV12-3 or TRBV12-4 and TRBJ2-2; possibly TRBD1 for D (6 bases). V lost 8 bases and J lost 4, with 20 bases in between. The CDR3 extends over 16 amino acids. CDR3 sequence (DNA): TGTGCCAGCGGCAACTACAGGGCTATGGTCACCGGGGAGCTGTTTTTT. This gives the protein CASGNYRAMVTGELFF.

This clonotype came up a few times. The CDR3 DNA reads TGTGCCAGCAGCCAAGTAACAGGTGGCTCACCCCTCCACTTT. Translating gives CASSQVTGGSPLHF. This rearrangement joins TRBV3-1 to TRBJ1-6; a weak D match, TRBD1 (5 bases). V shed 1 base and J shed 10 bases, with 11 bases lying between them. Looked up from germline, CDR1 is LGHDT and CDR2 is YNNKEL (reference sequence). The CDR3 has 14 residues.

This clonotype appeared once. The J gene is TRBJ2-1, the V gene TRBV20-1; 9 bases line up with TRBD2. The length of the CDR3 is 15 residues. Germline V gene lookup returns CDR1 DFQATT and CDR2 SNEGSKA (reference sequence). V trimming: 1 base; J trimming: 5 bases; junction bases outside the gene matches: 6. This CDR3 is CSARGGGGAHNEQFF. The CDR3 coding sequence is TGCAGTGCTAGAGGCGGCGGGGGGGCCCACAATGAGCAGTTCTTC.

This clonotype was counted only a few times. The rearrangement joins TRBV6-5 to TRBJ2-5; 8 positions match TRBD2. This CDR3 has 15 residues. Germline values: CDR1 MNHEY, CDR2 SVGAGI. Trimming took 3 bases from V and 1 from J; bases not matched to a gene: 4. CDR3 nucleotides: TGTGCCAGCAGTTATTCCAGCGGGGGCCAAGAGACCCAGTACTTC. It encodes CASSYSSGGQETQYF.

The chain uses TRBV18 and TRBJ2-1; D is undetermined. Per the germline V gene, CDR1 is KGHSH and CDR2 is LQKENI. The CDR3 contains 12 residues. Trimming removed 5 bases from V and 7 bases from J, with 9 bases in between. The CDR3 DNA reads TGTGCCAGCTCATCTCTTCGGAATGAGCAGTTCTTC. This gives the protein CASSSLRNEQFF.

The chain links TRBV7-8 to TRBJ1-2; no clear D. Germline loops: CDR1 SGHVS, CDR2 FQNEAQ. The CDR3 consists of 11 residues. Between the trimmed V and J ends, which lost 1 base and 6 bases, there was a span of 3 bases. CDR3 loop: CASSLGNGYTF. As DNA, the CDR3 is TGTGCCAGCAGCTTAGGGAATGGCTACACCTTC.

The table lists this clonotype with a few counts. V and J are TRBV6-5 and TRBJ2-5; maybe TRBD2 (5 bases). In germline, CDR1 is MNHEY, CDR2 SVGAGI. The CDR3 contains 13 residues. Trimming shortened V by 6 bases and J by 12 bases, and 20 bases separated the two germline ends. This CDR3 is CASSDSSDGEKYF. CDR3 DNA sequence: TGTGCCAGCAGCGACTCATCGGACGGGGAGAAGTACTTC.

The rearrangement links TRBV7-2 to TRBJ2-1; D gene unclear. CDR1 and CDR2 (germline): SGHTA, FQGNSA. The CDR3 runs to 12 residues. Trimming took 0 bases from V and 9 from J, leaving 6 bases between them. The CDR3 region has the DNA TGTGCCAGCAGCTTAGCACGTGGTGAGCAGTTCTTC. Amino acid sequence: CASSLARGEQFF.

This clonotype was observed many times. This chain uses TRBV6-1 with TRBJ2-3; a weak D match, TRBD1 (6 bases). There are 13 residues in the CDR3. The ends were cut back, 7 bases at V and 3 bases at J, with 11 bases in the middle. Per the germline V gene, CDR1 is MNHNS and CDR2 is SASEGT. The DNA for the CDR3 is TGTGCCAGCATGACAGGCGTAACAGATACGCAGTATTTT. Amino acid sequence: CASMTGVTDTQYF.

The gene calls are TRBV7-2 and TRBJ1-1; D ambiguous. This CDR3 is 12 amino acids long. In germline, CDR1 is SGHTA, CDR2 FQGNSA. V dropped 3 bases and J dropped 9 bases, with 11 bases sitting between them. The CDR3: CASSFIPLKAFF. The CDR3 DNA is TGTGCCAGCAGCTTCATACCGCTGAAAGCTTTCTTT. The whole variable domain, remainder taken from reference TRBV7-2 and TRBJ1-1, is GAGVSQSPSNKVTEKGKDVELRCDPISGHTALYWYRQSLGQGLEFLIYFQGNSAPDKSGLPSDRFSAERTGGSVSTLTIQRTQQEDSAVYLCASSFIPLKAFFGQGTRLTVV.

The V gene is TRBV5-5, the J gene TRBJ1-2; D not certain. The CDR3 has 14 amino acids. Germline lookup yields CDR1 SGHKS and CDR2 YYEKEE (reference sequence). V was trimmed by 4 bases and J by 5 bases, leaving 15 bases between them. The CDR3 region is CASSRDGSGYGYTF. In DNA form, the CDR3 reads TGTGCCAGCAGCCGGGATGGATCGGGTTATGGCTACACCTTC.

This clonotype was counted many times. This sequence joins TRBV11-3 and TRBJ2-1; TRBD1 aligns across 10 bases. This CDR3 has 14 amino acids. Unmatched junction bases numbered 4, after V lost 1 base and J lost 10 bases. Germline V CDR1 and CDR2: SGHNT, YENEEA. CDR3 DNA sequence: TGTGCCAGCAGCTTAGGACAGGGGGCTCAGGAGCAGTTCTTC. Translation: CASSLGQGAQEQFF. The whole variable domain, filled in from reference TRBV11-3 and TRBJ2-1, reads EAGVVQSPRYKIIEKKQPVAFWCNPISGHNTLYWYLQNLGQGPELLIRYENEEAVDDSQLPKDRFSAERLKGVDSTLKIQPAELGDSAVYLCASSLGQGAQEQFFGPGTRLTVL.

Concerning this clonotype itself: Given a much more abundant clone one base away, this may be a read error. The rearrangement links TRBV20-1 to TRBJ1-5; 7 bases are a match to TRBD1. Germline V lookup: CDR1 DFQATT, CDR2 SNEGSKA (reference sequence). The CDR3 consists of 13 residues. CDR3 region: CSASRDSNEPQHF. For the CDR3, the DNA is TGCAGTGCTAGCCGGGACAGCAATGAGCCCCAGCATTTT.

The table lists this clonotype with a few counts. This may be a read error, as it is one base from a much larger clone. The CDR3 ends on some other residue instead of the conserved phenylalanine or tryptophan, so this is likely a read error. This chain connects TRBV3-1 to TRBJ2-5; D is possibly TRBD1 or TRBD2 (5 bases each). The CDR3 sequence is 15 residues long. V lost 0 bases, J lost 5 bases, and 13 bases lay in between. CDR1 LGHDT and CDR2 YNNKEL come from the germline V gene (reference sequence). The CDR3, as DNA: TGTGCCAGCAGCCAAGATGGACTTCACAGGGAGACCCAGTACTCC. It yields the protein CASSQDGLHRETQYS.

This clonotype was seen a few times. The chain joins TRBV20-1 to TRBJ1-5, with a possible D match to TRBD1 (5 bases). The CDR3 covers 15 residues. The germline CDR1 and CDR2 sequences are DFQATT and SNEGSKA (reference sequence). With 0 bases removed from V and 7 bases from J, the gap between germline ends came to 16 bases. The chain's CDR3 is CSARDPGEGNQPQHF. CDR3 nucleotide sequence: TGCAGTGCTAGAGATCCGGGGGAGGGAAACCAGCCCCAGCATTTT.

V gene TRBV18 combines with J gene TRBJ2-3, with D hard to call. The germline CDR1 and CDR2 sequences are KGHSH and LQKENI. The CDR3 sequence is 15 residues long. Trimming removed 1 base at V and 4 bases at J, with 12 bases between. CDR3 DNA sequence: TGTGCCAGCTCACCACTGGGATCGGCGGCAGATACGCAGTATTTT. Encoded protein: CASSPLGSAADTQYF.

The gene calls are TRBV2 and TRBJ2-3, with D hard to call. Trimming removed 2 bases from V and 3 bases from J, with 6 bases in between. This CDR3 has 13 amino acids. Germline V gives CDR1 SNHLY, CDR2 FYNNEI. The CDR3 sequence is CASSELGTDTQYF. In DNA form, the CDR3 reads TGTGCCAGCAGTGAATTGGGTACAGATACGCAGTATTTT.